The 28 T cell receptor beta chains in this list originate from one sample, sequenced in a study of CD8 T cells in Susac syndrome. A quantity of about 0.45 to 1 ug RNA underwent reverse transcription using random hexamers. TCRdb reprocessed the immunoSEQ multiplex PCR reads via MiXCR and lists one record per CDR3 protein. The sample comprises 180,000 or so distinct CDR3 sequences, 90% to 95% of which are singletons, and about 0.13% rests with the top ten. Sequenced input: CD4+ T cells from PBMCs. The receptors derive from a human donor in good health.

The chain recombines TRBV5-4 with TRBJ2-7; D remains unclear. V lost 5 bases and J lost 0, with 9 bases in between. The CDR3 length is 13 residues. The germline gives CDR1 SGHNT, CDR2 YYREEE (reference sequence). In DNA form, the CDR3 reads TGTGCCAGCAGGGCAGGCGGCTCCTACGAGCAGTACTTC. Its translation is CASRAGGSYEQYF.

The genes are TRBV12-3 or TRBV12-4 and TRBJ2-3; 8 bases line up with TRBD1. Trimming cost V 6 bases and J 7 bases; bases outside gene matches: 12. The CDR3 consists of 15 residues. CDR3 DNA sequence: TGTGCCAGCAGCCCGGGACAGGCCCTCGGGAATACGCAGTATTTT. It is translated as CASSPGQALGNTQYF.

V and J are TRBV2 and TRBJ2-2, with D uncertain. Trimming pared 4 bases from V and 9 bases from J, leaving 9 bases between. The germline gives CDR1 SNHLY, CDR2 FYNNEI. The CDR3 is 12 residues long. The CDR3: CASSGPPRELFF. In DNA, the CDR3 is TGTGCCAGCAGTGGACCCCCCCGGGAGCTGTTTTTT.

The chain combines TRBV12-3 or TRBV12-4 with TRBJ1-2, with 9 nucleotides matching TRBD1. The CDR3 covers 16 residues. J lost 7 bases, V lost 5 bases, and 14 bases had no gene match. The CDR3 reads CASSLGQGLRVGGYTF. DNA for the CDR3: TGTGCCAGCAGTCTTGGACAGGGGCTACGAGTAGGTGGCTACACCTTC.

The rearrangement uses TRBV20-1 and TRBJ1-5; 9 bases agree with TRBD1. The CDR3 sequence is 14 residues long. The V and J ends lost 3 bases and 7 bases, in that order; junction bases with no gene match: 7. Germline lookup yields CDR1 DFQATT and CDR2 SNEGSKA (reference sequence). The CDR3 sequence is CSARGTGSRQPQHF. CDR3 in DNA: TGCAGTGCTAGGGGGACAGGGTCAAGGCAGCCCCAGCATTTT.

This rearrangement joins TRBV18 to TRBJ2-3; D is possibly TRBD2 (6 bases). V was pared by 2 bases and J by 2 bases, with 11 bases between. This CDR3 region has 15 residues. In germline, CDR1 is KGHSH, CDR2 LQKENI. This chain's CDR3 is CASSPVGTATDTQYF. The DNA of the CDR3 is TGTGCCAGCTCACCAGTAGGGACTGCCACAGATACGCAGTATTTT.

V gene TRBV20-1 combines with J gene TRBJ2-7; no clear D. The CDR3 is 14 amino acids. The V end lost 3 bases, the J end lost 2 bases, and 14 bases lay between the germline ends. Germline loops: CDR1 DFQATT, CDR2 SNEGSKA (reference sequence). This chain's CDR3 is CSASLWGKTYEQYF. CDR3 bases: TGCAGTGCTAGTCTTTGGGGAAAGACCTACGAGCAGTACTTC.

V and J are TRBV19 and TRBJ2-5; TRBD2 matches 14 bases. In germline, CDR1 is LNHDA, CDR2 SQIVND (reference sequence). With 5 bases clipped from V and 5 bases from J, the junction kept 10 bases outside the gene matches. The CDR3 covers 17 residues. The CDR3: CASSPGLAGAGVETQYF. CDR3 DNA sequence: TGTGCCAGTAGTCCGGGACTAGCGGGGGCTGGAGTCGAGACCCAGTACTTC.

The chain joins TRBV10-3 to TRBJ1-1; tentatively, D is TRBD1 (5 bases). V gave up 0 bases and J gave up 6 bases, with 14 bases separating them. Germline-derived CDR1 and CDR2 are ENHRY and SYGVKD. CDR3 length: 15 residues. In DNA, the CDR3 is TGTGCCATCAGTGAGTCGAGGGACGGAGGATCTGAAGCTTTCTTT. Translating gives CAISESRDGGSEAFF.

The chain uses TRBV4-3 and TRBJ2-3; unclear D gene. Per germline, CDR1 LGHNA and CDR2 YSLEER. The V and J ends lost 5 bases and 5 bases respectively, with 11 bases between them. The CDR3 extends over 13 amino acids. CDR3 loop: CASSSRVGDTQYF. The CDR3 nucleotides read TGCGCCAGCAGCTCGAGAGTAGGAGATACGCAGTATTTT.

The chain employs TRBV7-2 and TRBJ2-5, with TRBD1 identical over 7 bases. Losses at the gene ends were 3 bases for V and 2 bases for J; bases not matched to a gene: 6. The germline gives CDR1 SGHTA, CDR2 FQGNSA. There are 15 residues in the CDR3. CDR3 coding DNA: TGTGCCAGCAGCTTCGGGTCGACAGGGCAAGAGACCCAGTACTTC. Its protein product is CASSFGSTGQETQYF.

This clonotype was detected only once. This chain links TRBV30 with TRBJ2-1; D is perhaps TRBD1 (6 bases). CDR1 GTSNPN and CDR2 SVGIG come from the germline V gene (reference sequence). There are 12 residues in the CDR3. V lost 5 bases to trimming and J lost 8 bases, with 13 bases between them. The CDR3 nucleotides are TGTGCCTGGGGGCAGGGGACGCATGAGCAGTTCTTC. Its translation: CAWGQGTHEQFF.

V and J are TRBV7-2 and TRBJ1-1, with 9 bases that match TRBD1. The ends lost 6 bases at V and 5 bases at J; junction bases unmatched: 4. The CDR3 runs to 13 residues. Germline CDR1 reads SGHTA; CDR2 reads FQGNSA. The CDR3 DNA reads as TGTGCCAGCAGTCGACAGGGGGAAACTGAAGCTTTCTTT. This sequence encodes CASSRQGETEAFF. Looking up the rest from reference TRBV7-2 and TRBJ1-1 gives the full variable domain: GAGVSQSPSNKVTEKGKDVELRCDPISGHTALYWYRQSLGQGLEFLIYFQGNSAPDKSGLPSDRFSAERTGGSVSTLTIQRTQQEDSAVYLCASSRQGETEAFFGQGTRLTVV.

The chain has TRBV5-4 and TRBJ2-5; TRBD1 aligns across 7 bases. Germline lookup yields CDR1 SGHNT and CDR2 YYREEE (reference sequence). V gave up 4 bases and J gave up 3 bases; unmatched junction bases: 9. The CDR3 consists of 15 residues. The CDR3 coding sequence is TGTGCCAGCAGCACCACCGGGACAGTAAAAGAGACCCAGTACTTC. It encodes CASSTTGTVKETQYF.

The chain links TRBV30 to TRBJ2-7, with TRBD2 as a possible D gene (6 bases). Deletions cut 5 bases from V and 3 bases from J, with 20 bases between. Looked up from germline, CDR1 is GTSNPN and CDR2 is SVGIG (reference sequence). This CDR3 is built from 15 residues. This CDR3 reads CAWDDGKGRNYEQYF. Written as DNA, the CDR3 is TGTGCCTGGGATGATGGAAAGGGGAGGAACTACGAGCAGTACTTC.

The chain has TRBV29-1 and TRBJ2-7; possibly TRBD1 for D (6 bases). Germline V gives CDR1 SQVTM, CDR2 ANQGSEA. The CDR3 is made up of 12 amino acids. Trimming left V 4 bases short and J 3 bases short, with 10 bases between. CDR3 residues: CSVAGTYYEQYF. The CDR3, as DNA: TGCAGCGTTGCCGGGACATACTACGAGCAGTACTTC.

The V and J genes are TRBV7-3 and TRBJ2-6; D may correspond to TRBD1 or TRBD2 (5 bases each). This CDR3 has 15 residues. Germline V gives CDR1 SGHTA, CDR2 FQGTGA. V lost 5 bases and J 0 bases, leaving 8 bases between the germline ends. CDR3 residues: CASSPGTSGANVLTF. The CDR3 DNA is TGTGCCAGCAGCCCTGGGACCTCTGGGGCCAACGTCCTGACTTTC. Combining the CDR3 with reference TRBV7-3 and TRBJ2-6 gives the whole variable domain GAGVSQTPSNKVTEKGKYVELRCDPISGHTALYWYRQSLGQGPEFLIYFQGTGAADDSGLPNDRFFAVRPEGSVSTLKIQRTERGDSAVYLCASSPGTSGANVLTFGAGSRLTVL.

V is TRBV14 and J is TRBJ2-7; no firm D call. V lost 0 bases, J lost 7 bases, and 13 bases lay in between. The CDR3 contains 14 residues. Looked up from germline, CDR1 is SGHDN and CDR2 is FVKESK. The CDR3 protein is CASSQDLGKLEQYF. The CDR3 nucleotides read TGTGCCAGCAGCCAAGATCTGGGGAAACTTGAGCAGTACTTC.

The chain recombines TRBV20-1 with TRBJ2-5; TRBD2 aligns across 9 bases. V lost 5 bases and J lost 4; bases outside the gene matches: 11. The CDR3 contains 15 residues. Germline-derived CDR1 and CDR2 are DFQATT and SNEGSKA (reference sequence). As DNA, the CDR3 is TGCAGTGCTCCTGCGGCTAGCGGGATCGGAGAGACCCAGTACTTC. Translation gives CSAPAASGIGETQYF.

The rearrangement uses TRBV11-2 and TRBJ2-5; D perhaps matches TRBD2 (5 bases). This CDR3 has 12 amino acids. Per germline, CDR1 SGHAT and CDR2 FQNNGV. V dropped 8 bases and J dropped 5 bases, with 12 bases sitting between them. CDR3 sequence (DNA): TGTGCCAGCGCGGCTTCGGGGGAGACCCAGTACTTC. This sequence encodes CASAASGETQYF.

The V and J genes are TRBV20-1 and TRBJ2-5; D is possibly TRBD2 (5 bases). Germline CDR1 DFQATT, CDR2 SNEGSKA (reference sequence). V dropped 5 bases and J dropped 5 bases, with 18 bases sitting between them. CDR3 size: 14 residues. The CDR3 is CSALVPGVGETQYF. CDR3 bases: TGCAGTGCTCTAGTCCCCGGGGTTGGCGAGACCCAGTACTTC.

This chain joins TRBV30 and TRBJ1-2; TRBD1 matches 7 bases. Germline CDR1 GTSNPN, CDR2 SVGIG (reference sequence). CDR3 size: 13 residues. J lost 7 bases, V lost 4 bases, and 9 bases had no gene match. CDR3 nucleotide sequence: TGTGCCTGGACGTCGGGGACAGATCCTGGCTACACCTTC. Translation gives CAWTSGTDPGYTF.

The V call is TRBV2, the J call TRBJ2-2; D unclear. The CDR3 has 13 amino acids. Germline values: CDR1 SNHLY, CDR2 FYNNEI. Trimming shortened V by 7 bases and J by 4 bases, and 10 bases separated the two germline ends. Written as DNA, the CDR3 is TGTGCCAGCAAGGGCAGCGCCACCGGGGAGCTGTTTTTT. Its translation is CASKGSATGELFF.

This clonotype was observed once. V and J are TRBV7-9 and TRBJ2-1; 14 positions match TRBD2. V was clipped by 4 bases and J by 7 bases; unmatched bases: 6. CDR3 length: 16 residues. Per the germline V gene, CDR1 is SEHNR and CDR2 is FQNEAQ (reference sequence). DNA for the CDR3: TGTGCCAGCAGCTCGACGGGACTAGCGGGGGAGAATGAGCAGTTCTTC. Protein: CASSSTGLAGENEQFF.

The chain recombines TRBV29-1 with TRBJ2-5; 9 bases agree with TRBD1. The germline V gene has CDR1 SQVTM and CDR2 ANQGSEA. Trimming took 4 bases from V and 3 from J; bases not matched to a gene: 3. This CDR3 has 13 residues. CDR3 coding DNA: TGCAGCGTTGGATGGACAGGGGAAGAGACCCAGTACTTC. This codes for CSVGWTGEETQYF.

The rearrangement uses TRBV7-3 and TRBJ2-7; 9 bases line up with TRBD1. This CDR3 has 14 residues. Trimming cost V 5 bases and J 6 bases; bases outside gene matches: 8. The V gene's germline CDR1 is SGHTA and CDR2 FQGTGA. CDR3: CASSEGTGRGEQYF. The CDR3 bases are TGTGCCAGCAGCGAGGGGACAGGGAGGGGCGAGCAGTACTTC.

The rearrangement joins TRBV29-1 to TRBJ2-1; a possible D gene is TRBD2 (7 bases). The V gene lost 7 bases and the J gene lost 5 bases, with 12 bases spanning the gap. CDR1 is SQVTM, CDR2 ANQGSEA, per germline. This CDR3 has 12 residues. The CDR3 sequence is CSAGRGHNEQFF. DNA for the CDR3: TGCAGCGCTGGGCGGGGGCACAATGAGCAGTTCTTC.

This rearrangement joins TRBV7-2 to TRBJ2-7; 8 bases map to TRBD1. Germline V gene data show CDR1 as SGHTA and CDR2 as FQGNSA. With 0 bases clipped from V and 7 bases from J, the junction kept 8 bases outside the gene matches. The CDR3 is 15 residues long. The CDR3: CASSLAGTGSGEQYF. The CDR3 bases are TGTGCCAGCAGCTTAGCGGGGACAGGTTCAGGGGAGCAGTACTTC.